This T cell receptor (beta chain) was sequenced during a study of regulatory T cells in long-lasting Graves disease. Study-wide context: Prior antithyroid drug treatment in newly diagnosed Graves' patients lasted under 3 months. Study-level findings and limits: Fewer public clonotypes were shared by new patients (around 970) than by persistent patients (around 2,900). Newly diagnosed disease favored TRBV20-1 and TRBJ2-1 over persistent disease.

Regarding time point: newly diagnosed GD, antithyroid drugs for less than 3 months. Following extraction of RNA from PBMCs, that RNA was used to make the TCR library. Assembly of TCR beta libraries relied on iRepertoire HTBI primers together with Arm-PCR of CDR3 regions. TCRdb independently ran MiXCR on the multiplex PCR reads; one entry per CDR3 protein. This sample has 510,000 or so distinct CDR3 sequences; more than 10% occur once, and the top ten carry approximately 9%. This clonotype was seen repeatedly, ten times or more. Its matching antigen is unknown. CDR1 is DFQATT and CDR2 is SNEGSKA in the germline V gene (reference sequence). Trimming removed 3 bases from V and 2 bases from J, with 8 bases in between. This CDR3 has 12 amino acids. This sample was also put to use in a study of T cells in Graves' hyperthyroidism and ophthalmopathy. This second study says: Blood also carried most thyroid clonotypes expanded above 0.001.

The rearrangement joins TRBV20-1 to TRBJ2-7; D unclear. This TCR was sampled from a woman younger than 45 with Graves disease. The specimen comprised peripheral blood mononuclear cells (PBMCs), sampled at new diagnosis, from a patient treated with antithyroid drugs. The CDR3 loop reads CSASRGAYEQYF. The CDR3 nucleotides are TGCAGTGCTAGTAGAGGAGCCTACGAGCAGTACTTC.